A selection of T cell receptor beta chains follows, all from one sample in a study of immune heterogeneity within non-small cell lung tumors. In TCRdb, the multiplex PCR reads were re-called with MiXCR into one record per CDR3 protein. The sample lists a few thousand distinct CDR3 sequences, 50% to 60% occurring once. The sequencing input was lung tumor tissue. These receptors were taken from a man in his sixties or seventies with non-small cell lung cancer. The CDR3 runs from the conserved cysteine through the conserved F or W. The D gene is left open where the match is weak. Only part of the rows carry a size: once, few, many, or a class if the clone is expanded.

d_call j_call clone_size v_call cdr3_aa cdr3_nt
. TRBJ2-5 . TRBV6-1 CASSPGAEQETQYF TGTGCCAGCAGTCCGGGGGCAGAGCAAGAGACCCAGTACTTC
. TRBJ2-7 few TRBV6-6 CASSYGPGFGEQYF TGTGCCAGCAGTTACGGACCCGGCTTCGGGGAGCAGTACTTC
. TRBJ1-1 . TRBV30 CAWDDTEAFF TGTGCCTGGGATGACACTGAAGCTTTCTTT
. TRBJ1-1 few TRBV15 CATSRGGWENTEAFF TGTGCCACCAGCAGAGGGGGGTGGGAGAACACTGAAGCTTTCTTT
. TRBJ1-1 few TRBV7-8 CASGGVEAFF TGTGCCAGCGGGGGGGTAGAAGCTTTCTTT
. TRBJ2-7 . TRBV15 CATSRTRTDTYEQYF TGTGCCACCAGCAGAACACGGACAGATACCTACGAGCAGTACTTC
. TRBJ1-5 . TRBV2 CASSERRGVNQPQHF TGTGCCAGCAGTGAGCGTCGGGGGGTCAATCAGCCCCAGCATTTT
TRBD2 TRBJ2-7 few TRBV9 CASSVGTSGYEQYF TGTGCCAGCAGCGTAGGGACTAGCGGCTACGAGCAGTACTTC
. TRBJ2-4 . TRBV19 CASEGDIQYF TGTGCCAGTGAGGGAGACATTCAGTACTTC
TRBD2 TRBJ2-1 few TRBV6-6 CASSYSGLAGSYNEQFF TGTGCCAGCAGTTACTCAGGACTAGCGGGATCCTACAATGAGCAGTTCTTC
TRBD2 TRBJ2-1 once TRBV20-1 CSAISREGRSYNEQFF TGCAGTGCTATATCGCGGGAGGGAAGGTCCTACAATGAGCAGTTCTTC
. TRBJ1-5 few TRBV20-1 CSARVGGTNQPQHF TGCAGTGCTAGAGTTGGTGGCACCAATCAGCCCCAGCATTTT
. TRBJ1-1 . TRBV5-5 CASSLVEGTEAFF TGTGCCAGCAGCTTGGTCGAGGGGACTGAAGCTTTCTTT
. TRBJ2-3 few TRBV12-3/TRBV12-4 CASSLAEGNTQYF TGTGCCAGCAGTTTAGCCGAGGGAAATACGCAGTATTTT
. TRBJ1-1 once TRBV28 CASSLGATWSEAFF TGTGCCAGCAGTTTGGGTGCTACGTGGTCTGAAGCTTTCTTT
. TRBJ1-1 . TRBV27 CASSLESGLGAEAFF TGTGCCAGCAGTCTGGAGTCAGGGCTGGGGGCTGAAGCTTTCTTT
TRBD2 TRBJ2-7 few TRBV20-1 CSARDLGVTGTSGRPEQYF TGCAGTGCTAGAGATCTTGGGGTCACCGGGACTAGCGGGAGGCCCGAGCAGTACTTC
. TRBJ1-1 few TRBV18 CASSLWQTLNTEAFF TGTGCCAGCTCACTGTGGCAGACCCTTAACACTGAAGCTTTCTTT
TRBD1 TRBJ1-4 few TRBV2 CASERDRGGNEKLFF TGTGCCAGCGAAAGGGACAGGGGCGGTAATGAAAAACTGTTTTTT
. TRBJ2-5 few TRBV19 CATRRNGGETQYF TGTGCCACCCGACGAAACGGTGGGGAGACCCAGTACTTC
. TRBJ1-5 . TRBV12-3/TRBV12-4 CASRIGQNNQPQHF TGTGCCAGCAGGATCGGACAGAACAATCAGCCCCAGCATTTT
TRBD1 TRBJ1-1 . TRBV27 CASSLSGRTGMNTEAFF TGTGCCAGCAGTTTATCCGGGAGGACAGGGATGAACACTGAAGCTTTCTTT
TRBD2 TRBJ2-7 few TRBV3-1 CASSAGLAESKQYF TGTGCCAGCAGCGCAGGACTAGCGGAAAGTAAGCAGTACTTC
. TRBJ2-1 . TRBV24-1 CATSTGKGNEQFF TGTGCCACCAGCACAGGGAAGGGAAATGAGCAGTTCTTC
TRBD1 TRBJ1-6 . TRBV4-3 CASSQDTGGRSPLHF TGCGCCAGCAGCCAAGATACAGGGGGCAGATCACCCCTCCACTTT
TRBD1 TRBJ2-7 . TRBV28 CASSGEGTGADEQYF TGTGCCAGCAGTGGGGAAGGGACAGGGGCCGACGAGCAGTACTTC
. TRBJ1-4 . TRBV2 CASLRDHNEKLFF TGTGCCAGCCTGCGGGACCATAATGAAAAACTGTTTTTT
. TRBJ1-1 . TRBV7-9 CASSPLAAGINTEAFF TGTGCCAGCAGCCCTCTTGCGGCGGGGATTAACACTGAAGCTTTCTTT
. TRBJ2-7 . TRBV20-1 CSARQGGYEQYF TGCAGTGCTAGACAAGGGGGCTACGAGCAGTACTTC
. TRBJ2-3 . TRBV18 CASSPYTDTQYF TGTGCCAGCTCACCCTACACAGATACGCAGTATTTT
. TRBJ1-6 . TRBV6-2/TRBV6-3 CASSSRTGYNSPLHF TGTGCCAGCAGTTCACGGACGGGTTATAATTCACCCCTCCACTTT
. TRBJ1-5 . TRBV28 CASSYRQGGGHF TGTGCCAGCAGCTACAGACAAGGGGGAGGGCATTTT
. TRBJ1-2 . TRBV27 CASSLSRGLNYGYTF TGTGCCAGCAGTTTATCTCGGGGGCTGAACTATGGCTACACCTTC
. TRBJ2-7 . TRBV5-4 CASSLVDSYEQYF TGTGCCAGCAGCTTGGTGGACAGCTACGAGCAGTACTTC
. TRBJ2-1 few TRBV7-8 CASSQPATGSYNEQFF TGTGCCAGCAGCCAACCAGCCACTGGCTCCTACAATGAGCAGTTCTTC
. TRBJ1-2 . TRBV12-3/TRBV12-4 CASSTGFGCTF TGTGCCAGCAGTACGGGGTTTGGGTGCACCTTC
. TRBJ2-7 . TRBV2 CASSADSYSYEQYF TGTGCCAGCAGTGCGGACAGCTACTCCTACGAGCAGTACTTC
TRBD2 TRBJ2-7 few TRBV6-2/TRBV6-3 CASSRDYDSEQYF TGTGCCAGCAGCCGGGACTACGACAGCGAGCAGTACTTC
. TRBJ2-5 large TRBV6-1 CASSYAEETQYF TGTGCCAGCAGTTATGCCGAAGAGACCCAGTACTTC
. TRBJ2-3 few TRBV30 CAWSVQGSPDTQYF TGTGCCTGGAGTGTTCAGGGGAGTCCAGATACGCAGTATTTT
TRBD1 TRBJ1-1 few TRBV28 CASTSLPQGDTEAFF TGTGCCAGCACTAGCCTGCCTCAGGGGGACACTGAAGCTTTCTTT
. TRBJ2-7 . TRBV5-1 CASSLGPGTSYEQYF TGCGCCAGCAGCTTGGGGCCCGGGACATCGTACGAGCAGTACTTC